These 15 T cell receptor beta chains originate from one sample sequenced in a study of T cells in Graves' hyperthyroidism and ophthalmopathy. RNA transcripts were the template for amplifying TCR beta CDR3 regions. The HTBI primer set was used in a first-round RT-PCR of the TCR CDR3. TCRdb passed the multiplex PCR reads through MiXCR, listing each CDR3 protein once. In the table there are 550,000 to 650,000 distinct CDR3 sequences, 12% to 15% of which are singletons. The specimen sequenced was blood. These receptors all stem from a woman aged 40-49 years with Graves' hyperthyroidism.

This rearrangement joins TRBV7-3 to TRBJ2-1; unclear D gene. The CDR3 length is 17 residues. CDR1 is SGHTA, CDR2 FQGTGA, per germline. V shed 2 bases and J shed 0 bases, with 14 bases lying between them. DNA for the CDR3: TGTGCCAGCAGCTTATCAGAGCTCGAGACCTCCTACAATGAGCAGTTCTTC. Translating gives CASSLSELETSYNEQFF.

This clonotype was counted many times. The rearrangement uses TRBV2 and TRBJ2-3; 11 bases fit TRBD1. The V gene end was trimmed by 0 bases and the J gene end by 4 bases; junction bases not matched to a gene: 3. The CDR3 has 16 residues. Germline lookup yields CDR1 SNHLY and CDR2 FYNNEI. The CDR3 reads CASSEAGQGVPDTQYF. CDR3 in DNA: TGTGCCAGCAGTGAAGCGGGACAGGGGGTGCCAGATACGCAGTATTTT.

This clonotype was seen repeatedly, ten times or more. The rearrangement uses TRBV7-3 and TRBJ2-1, with D perhaps TRBD1 or TRBD2 (5 bases each). The CDR3 is 14 amino acids. The V and J ends lost 5 bases and 10 bases respectively, with 18 bases between them. Germline CDR1 SGHTA, CDR2 FQGTGA. CDR3 amino acids: CASSPGKRGDEQFF. CDR3 nucleotide sequence: TGTGCCAGCAGCCCCGGGAAGAGGGGCGACGAGCAGTTCTTC.

This clonotype was seen at least ten times. The chain recombines TRBV27 with TRBJ2-7, with TRBD1 matching over 10 bases. Trimming took 4 bases from V and 3 from J; bases not matched to a gene: 3. Germline V gene lookup returns CDR1 MNHEY and CDR2 SMNVEV (reference sequence). This CDR3 has 14 amino acids. The CDR3 sequence is CASSYGTGDYEQYF. The CDR3 nucleotides are TGTGCCAGCAGTTATGGGACAGGGGACTACGAGCAGTACTTC.

This clonotype was picked up many times. J is TRBJ2-1 and V is TRBV2; 9 bases are a match to TRBD1. V was pared by 6 bases and J by 15 bases, with 15 bases of the junction left unmatched. Germline V gene sequence: CDR1 SNHLY, CDR2 FYNNEI. CDR3 size: 14 residues. This CDR3 reads CASRGTGKDSAVFF. As DNA, the CDR3 is TGTGCCAGCAGGGGGACAGGGAAGGATTCGGCGGTGTTCTTC.

This clonotype was found many times. This rearrangement joins TRBV5-1 to TRBJ1-4, with unresolved D. The V gene's germline CDR1 is SGHRS and CDR2 YFSETQ. CDR3 length: 15 amino acids. Trimming shortened V by 0 bases and J by 5 bases, and 11 bases separated the two germline ends. As DNA, the CDR3 is TGCGCCAGCAGCTTGGGTTTCACAGAAAATGAAAAACTGTTTTTT. Amino acid sequence: CASSLGFTENEKLFF.

This clonotype was seen repeatedly, ten times or more. The J gene is TRBJ1-4, the V gene TRBV2; TRBD1 aligns across 9 bases. This CDR3 is 12 amino acids long. CDR1 is SNHLY and CDR2 is FYNNEI in the germline V gene. Trimming took 9 bases from V and 10 from J; bases not matched to a gene: 6. The CDR3 here is CARGQGQGKLFF. DNA of the CDR3: TGTGCCAGGGGACAGGGACAAGGAAAACTGTTTTTT. The whole variable domain, filled in from reference TRBV2 and TRBJ1-4, reads EPEVTQTPSHQVTQMGQEVILRCVPISNHLYFYWYRQILGQKVEFLVSFYNNEISEKSEIFDDQFSVERPDGSNFTLKIRSTKLEDSAMYFCARGQGQGKLFFGSGTQLSVL.

As regards this clonotype: A much larger clone differs from this one at a single base, so this may be a read error. V usage is TRBV5-1 and J usage is TRBJ2-3; D call uncertain. The length of the CDR3 is 13 residues. CDR1 and CDR2 from the germline V gene are SGHRS and YFSETQ. V lost 1 base, J lost 5 bases, and 8 bases lay in between. The CDR3 DNA sequence: TGCGCCAGCAGCTTGAACTTACGAGATACGCAGTATTTT. This sequence encodes CASSLNLRDTQYF.

This clonotype was seen more than once but under ten times. V and J are TRBV20-1 and TRBJ1-3, with D maybe TRBD1 (5 bases). Germline assignment: CDR1 DFQATT and CDR2 SNEGSKA (reference sequence). The V gene lost 2 bases and the J gene lost 2 bases, with 13 bases spanning the gap. The CDR3 covers 15 residues. The CDR3 reads CSARPTGGPGNTIYF. Here the CDR3 DNA reads TGCAGTGCTAGACCCACCGGGGGACCTGGAAACACCATATATTTT.

The rearrangement joins TRBV19 to TRBJ1-1, with D tentatively TRBD1 (6 bases). Per the germline V gene, CDR1 is LNHDA and CDR2 is SQIVND (reference sequence). V was trimmed by 6 bases and J by 0 bases, leaving 14 bases between them. This CDR3 spans 15 amino acids. CDR3 residues: CASSPTTGLNTEAFF. The CDR3 DNA is TGTGCCAGTAGCCCGACGACAGGATTGAACACTGAAGCTTTCTTT.

The chain has TRBV6-1 and TRBJ2-1; 11 bases are shared with TRBD2. Germline loops: CDR1 MNHNS, CDR2 SASEGT. The length of the CDR3 is 16 residues. The V segment lost 6 bases and the J segment 1 base; nucleotides outside the gene matches: 5. Written as DNA, the CDR3 is TGTGCCAGCAGCCCGGGACTAGCGGAATCCTACAATGAGCAGTTCTTC. This sequence encodes CASSPGLAESYNEQFF.

The V and J genes are TRBV5-1 and TRBJ2-1, with 9 bases identical to TRBD2. The CDR3 length is 15 residues. From germline, CDR1 is SGHRS and CDR2 YFSETQ. Germline trimming cut 3 bases from V and 2 bases from J; bases unmatched to any gene: 3. The CDR3 nucleotides are TGCGCCAGCAGCTCTAGCGGGAACACCTACAATGAGCAGTTCTTC. Protein sequence: CASSSSGNTYNEQFF. Supplemented by reference TRBV5-1 and TRBJ2-1, the full variable domain reads KAGVTQTPRYLIKTRGQQVTLSCSPISGHRSVSWYQQTPGQGLQFLFEYFSETQRNKGNFPGRFSGRQFSNSRSEMNVSTLELGDSALYLCASSSSGNTYNEQFFGPGTRLTVL.

This clonotype has a handful of counts. CDR3 region: CASSQDKGLALDEQFF. The CDR3 nucleotides read TGTGCCAGCAGCCAAGATAAGGGACTAGCATTGGATGAGCAGTTCTTC. The chain carries TRBV4-2 and TRBJ2-1, with 9 bases that match TRBD2. This CDR3 contains 16 residues. Germline CDR1 LGHNA, CDR2 YNFKEQ. Trimming took 0 bases from V and 8 from J; bases not matched to a gene: 8.

V is TRBV6-1 and J is TRBJ2-1, with D tentatively TRBD1 or TRBD2 (5 bases each). The CDR3 covers 16 residues. CDR1 and CDR2 from the germline V gene are MNHNS and SASEGT. Trimming left V 4 bases short and J 2 bases short, with 15 bases between. CDR3 coding DNA: TGTGCCAGCAGTGGATTTGGGGGAGAACCCTACAATGAGCAGTTCTTC. It yields the protein CASSGFGGEPYNEQFF.

On this clonotype: One junction end does not reproduce the germline sequence, and a read error may be involved. J is TRBJ2-1 and V is TRBV6-5; no definite D call. Germline lookup yields CDR1 MNHEY and CDR2 SVGAGI. The CDR3 totals 9 residues. The CDR3 coding sequence is TGTGCCAGCAGTTACCCCCAGCTCTTC. Translated, it gives CASSYPQLF.